This T cell receptor (beta chain) was retrieved from a study of blood T cell repertoires in COVID-19. For the study at large: Nucleic acid was either cDNA or gDNA, and it came from T cells, B-cell-depleted T cells, or PBMCs.

Participant ages covered roughly 18 to 89 years across 20 to 25 US areas. Resolution of symptoms, clearance, or two negative PCRs was present in recovered Cohort 3 donors. In the authors' workflow: It was from reference gene primer amplification that nucleated cell counts were estimated. Profiled with immunoSEQ multiplex PCR; TCRdb holds only in-frame clones, not every one. The V and J calls and clone size come from that table; D and trimming were worked out from the DNA. The sample includes about 280,000 clones, roughly 85% of them seen just once. CDR3 length: 15 amino acids. Germline CDR1 is MNHEY and CDR2 is SVGAGI. V was shortened by 0 bases and J by 4 bases, with 12 bases between the two germline ends.

The rearrangement joins TRBV6-5 to TRBJ1-2; the D gene is possibly TRBD1 (6 bases). The sequence came from a woman in her fifties or sixties who had recovered from COVID-19. Sequenced: PBMCs or T cells enriched from blood (not recorded which). CDR3 DNA sequence: TGTGCCAGCAGTTACTCTCCGGACAGAGGCTATGGCTACACCTTC. Amino acid sequence: CASSYSPDRGYGYTF.